Sequencing of this TCR beta chain was carried out in a study of blood T cell repertoires in COVID-19. Across the whole study: Samples taken during acute and convalescent COVID-19 were collected in the United States, Italy and Spain.

Using immunoSEQ multiplex PCR, the repertoire was profiled, and TCRdb retains in-frame clones only, with some absent. The sample yields 150,000 or so clones, approximately 85% seen once. The CDR3 consists of 12 residues. The germline V and J ends were trimmed by 0 bases and 6 bases, with 6 bases remaining between them. Germline CDR1 SGHTA, CDR2 FQGNSA. This TCR was sampled from a man in his fifties or sixties with COVID-19, enrolled during active disease. Material: peripheral blood. The rearrangement uses TRBV7-2 and TRBJ2-7; D call uncertain. CDR3 in DNA: TGTGCCAGCAGCTTAGCTGGCCCCGAGCAGTACTTC. The encoded protein is CASSLAGPEQYF.